This T cell receptor beta chain was documented in a study of shared clonotypes between healthy human individuals. Overall study context: Donors consisted of two women and a few men between 18 and 49.

The junction had 4 bases not matched to a gene; V was cut back by 0 bases and J by 7 bases. The germline gives CDR1 KGHSH, CDR2 LQKENI. CDR3 length: 15 amino acids. Study-level points and caveats: With a few donors compared, around 5% of naive CD4 clonotypes were shared. The study found lower generation probabilities in non-shared clonotypes than in those shared by all four donors.

Data came from immunoSEQ multiplex PCR; TCRdb stores just in-frame clones and leaves some out. The sample has roughly 2.4 million clones, approximately 94% seen once. Notes on this clone: Its matching antigen is unknown.

The specimen sequenced was naive CD4+ T cells sorted from blood. Subset given: CD45RA+ positively selected. This sequence was found in a man between 18 and 35 years old in good health. The rearrangement joins TRBV18 to TRBJ1-2; 11 bases agree with TRBD1. The CDR3 here is CASSPPGQGVIGYTF. DNA for the CDR3: TGTGCCAGCTCACCACCGGGACAGGGGGTAATTGGCTACACCTTC.